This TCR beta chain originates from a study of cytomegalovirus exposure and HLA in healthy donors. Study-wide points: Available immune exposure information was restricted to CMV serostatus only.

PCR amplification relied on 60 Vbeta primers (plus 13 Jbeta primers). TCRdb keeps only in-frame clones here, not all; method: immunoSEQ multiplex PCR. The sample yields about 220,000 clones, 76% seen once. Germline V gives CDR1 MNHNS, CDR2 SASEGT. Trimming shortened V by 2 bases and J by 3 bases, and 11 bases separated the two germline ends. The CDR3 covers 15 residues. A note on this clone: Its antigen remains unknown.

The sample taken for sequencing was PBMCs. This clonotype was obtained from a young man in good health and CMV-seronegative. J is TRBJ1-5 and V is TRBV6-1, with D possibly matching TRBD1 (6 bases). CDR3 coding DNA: TGTGCCAGCAGTGAAAGAGGACAGCTCAATCAGCCCCAGCATTTT. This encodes CASSERGQLNQPQHF.